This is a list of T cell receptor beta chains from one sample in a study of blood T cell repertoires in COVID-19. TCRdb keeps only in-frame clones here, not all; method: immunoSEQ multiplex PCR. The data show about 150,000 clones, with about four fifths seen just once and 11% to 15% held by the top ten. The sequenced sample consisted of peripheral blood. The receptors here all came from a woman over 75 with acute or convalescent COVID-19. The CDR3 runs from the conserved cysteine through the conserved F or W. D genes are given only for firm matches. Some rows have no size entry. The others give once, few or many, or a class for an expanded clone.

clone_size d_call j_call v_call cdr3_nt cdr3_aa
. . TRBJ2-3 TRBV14 TGTGCCAGCAGCCAAAGCGGAGATACGCAGTATTTT CASSQSGDTQYF
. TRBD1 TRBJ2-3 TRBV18 TGTGCCAGCTCACCGACGACAGGGAGCCTCACAGATACGCAGTATTTT CASSPTTGSLTDTQYF
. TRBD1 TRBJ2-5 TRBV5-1 TGCGCCAGCAGCGATGGGACAGGGGGCTCGGAGACCCAGTACTTC CASSDGTGGSETQYF
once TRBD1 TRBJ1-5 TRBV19 TGTGCCAGTAGTACAGGGGGTAGACAGCCCCAGCATTTT CASSTGGRQPQHF
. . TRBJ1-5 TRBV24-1 TGTGCCACCAGTGACGGGAATCAGCCCCAGCATTTT CATSDGNQPQHF
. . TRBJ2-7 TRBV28 TGTGCCAGCAGTTTTAATATCGGGAGCTCCTACGAGCAGTACTTC CASSFNIGSSYEQYF
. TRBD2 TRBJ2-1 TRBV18 TGTGCCAGCTCTCGTGGACTAGCGGGAAGTTCAAATGAGCAGTTCTTC CASSRGLAGSSNEQFF
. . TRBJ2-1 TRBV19 TGTGCCAGTAGTATACAGGGGACTAACGCCAATGAGCAGTTCTTC CASSIQGTNANEQFF
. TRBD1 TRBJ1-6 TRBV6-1 TGTGCCAGCAGTGAAGCGCTTCAGGACAGGCCCCTCCACTTT CASSEALQDRPLHF
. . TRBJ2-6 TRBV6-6 TGTGCCAGCAGTCTCTCCAGGGTGCGGACTGGGGCCAACGTCCTGACTTTC CASSLSRVRTGANVLTF
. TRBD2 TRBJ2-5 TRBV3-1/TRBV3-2 TGTGCCAGCAGCCCTCGGGGGGGGGAGACCCAGTACTTC CASSPRGGETQYF
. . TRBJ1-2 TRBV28 TGTGCCAGCAGCTTACCCTCCCTTCAGGCATTGTACGGCTACACCTTC CASSLPSLQALYGYTF
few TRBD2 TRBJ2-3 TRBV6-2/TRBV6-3 TGTGCCAGCAGTTATCTCTCGTTTAGCGGGGGGGCCACAGATACGCAGTATTTT CASSYLSFSGGATDTQYF
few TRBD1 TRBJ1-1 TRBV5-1 TGCGCCAGCAGCTTGACGACAGGGGCGCCGAACACTGAAGCTTTCTTT CASSLTTGAPNTEAFF
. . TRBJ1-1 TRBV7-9 TGTGCCAGCAGCCCCCAAAATGCGGTGAACACTGAAGCTTTCTTT CASSPQNAVNTEAFF
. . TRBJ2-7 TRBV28 TGTGCCAGCAGTCCCAGAGCTGGAGGCGAGCAGTACTTC CASSPRAGGEQYF
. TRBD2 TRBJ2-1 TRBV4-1 TGCGCCAGCAGCCAAGATCTCATGAGACTAGCGGGAGAAGGCGGTGAGCAGTTCTTC CASSQDLMRLAGEGGEQFF
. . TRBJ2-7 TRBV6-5 TGTGCCAGCAGTTACTCGATAGCAGGGGGAGGCTACGAGCAGTACTTC CASSYSIAGGGYEQYF
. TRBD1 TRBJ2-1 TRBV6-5 TGTGCCAGCAGCCGGGACAGTCCCTCCTACAATGAGCAGTTCTTC CASSRDSPSYNEQFF
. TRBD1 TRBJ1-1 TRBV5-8 TGTGCCAGCAGCGCGGGACAGGGTCTCATGAACACTGAAGCTTTCTTT CASSAGQGLMNTEAFF
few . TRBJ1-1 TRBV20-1 TGCAGTGCTAGCAGCGAAATTGAAGCTTTCTTT CSASSEIEAFF
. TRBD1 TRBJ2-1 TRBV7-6 TGTGCCAGCAGCTCGGGACAGGGAGATTACAATGAGCAGTTCTTC CASSSGQGDYNEQFF
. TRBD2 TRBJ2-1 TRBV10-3 TGTGCCATCAGCCCCGGACTAGCGGGTTCCTACAATGAGCAGTTCTTC CAISPGLAGSYNEQFF
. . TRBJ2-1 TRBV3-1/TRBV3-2 TGTGCCAGCAGCCAACGAGCGGGCTCCTACAATGAGCAGTTCTTC CASSQRAGSYNEQFF
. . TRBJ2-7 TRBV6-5 TGTGCCAGCACCCGAAACGGGGACTCCTACGAGCAGTACTTC CASTRNGDSYEQYF
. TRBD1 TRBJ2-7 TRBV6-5 TGTGCCAGCAGTCGGGACAGGATCAACTACGAGCAGTACTTC CASSRDRINYEQYF
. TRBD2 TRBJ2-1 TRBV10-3 TGTGCCATCAGCGGGACTAGCGGATACTCCTACAATGAGCAGTTCTTC CAISGTSGYSYNEQFF
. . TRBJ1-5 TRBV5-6 TGTGCCAGCAGCCAGGGGCTCTATAGCAATCAGCCCCAGCATTTT CASSQGLYSNQPQHF
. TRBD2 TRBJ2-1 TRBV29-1 TGCAGCTTACGACTAGCCAATTCATACAATGAGCAGTTCTTC CSLRLANSYNEQFF
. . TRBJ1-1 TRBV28 TGTGCCACCGAGCCGCCAGGGTTTACCTCTGAAGCTTTCTTT CATEPPGFTSEAFF
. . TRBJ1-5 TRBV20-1 TGCAGTGCTAGTCGGAGCGCAGGCAATCAGCCCCAGCATTTT CSASRSAGNQPQHF
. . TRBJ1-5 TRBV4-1 TGCGCCAGCAGCCAAGTGGGCAGGGTAAACAATCAGCCCCAGCATTTT CASSQVGRVNNQPQHF
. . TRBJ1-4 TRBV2 TGTGCCAGCAGTGAAGCGGGCGTTGGTGGGAAACTGTTTTTT CASSEAGVGGKLFF
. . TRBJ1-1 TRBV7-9 TGTGCCAGCAGACAGAACACTGAAGCTTTCTTT CASRQNTEAFF
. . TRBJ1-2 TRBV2 TGTGCCAGCAGTGAAATTCCCGTGCAGGGGAATTATGGCTACACCTTC CASSEIPVQGNYGYTF